This TCR beta chain was identified in a study of T cell responses to AZD1222 COVID-19 vaccine. Method: immunoSEQ multiplex PCR; TCRdb's copy keeps in-frame clones and lacks some. The data contain some 70,000 clones, 80% of them singletons. Study observations and caveats: Baseline serology detected seropositivity in only six AZD1222 recipients.

A remark on this clone: Its cognate antigen is unknown.

V lost 3 bases and J lost 3; bases outside the gene matches: 16. CDR1 is MNHEY, CDR2 SMNVEV, per germline (reference sequence). This CDR3 is built from 18 residues. This rearrangement joins TRBV27 to TRBJ1-2; 7 bases agree with TRBD1. Specimen: peripheral blood, collected 28 days after the second AZD1222 dose. This TCR was recovered from an adult who received the AZD1222 COVID-19 vaccine. As DNA, the CDR3 is TGTGCCAGCAGTTTCCGGTACAGGGGATTACGGGTTGACTATGGCTACACCTTC. This gives the protein CASSFRYRGLRVDYGYTF.